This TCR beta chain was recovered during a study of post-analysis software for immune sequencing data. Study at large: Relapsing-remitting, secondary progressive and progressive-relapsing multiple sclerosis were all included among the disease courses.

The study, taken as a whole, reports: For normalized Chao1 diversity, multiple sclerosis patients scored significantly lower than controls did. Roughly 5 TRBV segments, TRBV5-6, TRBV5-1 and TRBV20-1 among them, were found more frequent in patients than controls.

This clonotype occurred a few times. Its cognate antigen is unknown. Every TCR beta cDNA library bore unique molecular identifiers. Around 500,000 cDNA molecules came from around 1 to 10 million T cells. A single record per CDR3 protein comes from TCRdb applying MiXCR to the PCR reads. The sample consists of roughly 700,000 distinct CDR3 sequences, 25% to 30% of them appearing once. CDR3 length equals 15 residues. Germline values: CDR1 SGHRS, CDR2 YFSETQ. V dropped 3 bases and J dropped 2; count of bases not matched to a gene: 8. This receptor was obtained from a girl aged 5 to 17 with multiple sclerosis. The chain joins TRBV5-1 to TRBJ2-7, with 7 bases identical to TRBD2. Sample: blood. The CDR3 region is CASSSTSSGPYEQYF. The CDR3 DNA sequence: TGCGCCAGCAGCTCAACCTCTAGCGGACCCTACGAGCAGTACTTC.